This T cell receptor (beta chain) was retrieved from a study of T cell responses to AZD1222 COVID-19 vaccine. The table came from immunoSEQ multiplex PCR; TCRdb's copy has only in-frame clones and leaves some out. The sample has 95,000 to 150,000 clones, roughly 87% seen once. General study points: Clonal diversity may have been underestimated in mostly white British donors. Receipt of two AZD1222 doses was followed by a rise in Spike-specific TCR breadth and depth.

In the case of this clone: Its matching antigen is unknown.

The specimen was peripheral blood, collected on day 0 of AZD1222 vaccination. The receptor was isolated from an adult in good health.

The CDR3 DNA is TGCGCCAGCAGCCAATGGGGGAGGGCCCACGAGCAGTACTTC. Protein sequence: CASSQWGRAHEQYF. The chain employs TRBV4-1 and TRBJ2-7; 7 positions agree with TRBD2. The length of the CDR3 is 14 residues. Germline CDR1 and CDR2: MGHRA and YSYEKL. The V gene end was trimmed by 2 bases and the J gene end by 5 bases; junction bases not matched to a gene: 6.